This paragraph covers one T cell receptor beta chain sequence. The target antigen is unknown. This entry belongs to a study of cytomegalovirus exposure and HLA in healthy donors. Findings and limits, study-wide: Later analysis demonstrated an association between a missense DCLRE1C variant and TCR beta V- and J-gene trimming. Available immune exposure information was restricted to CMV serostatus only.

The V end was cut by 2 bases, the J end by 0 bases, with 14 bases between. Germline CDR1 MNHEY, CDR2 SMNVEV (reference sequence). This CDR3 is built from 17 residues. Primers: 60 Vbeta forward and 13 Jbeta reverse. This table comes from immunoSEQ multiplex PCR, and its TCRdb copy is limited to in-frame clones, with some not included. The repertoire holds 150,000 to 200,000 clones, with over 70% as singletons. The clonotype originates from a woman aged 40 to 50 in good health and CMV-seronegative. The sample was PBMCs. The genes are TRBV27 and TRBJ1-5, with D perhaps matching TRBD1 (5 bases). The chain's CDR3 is CASSLKAGRHSNQPQHF. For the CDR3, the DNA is TGTGCCAGCAGTTTAAAGGCAGGGCGGCATAGCAATCAGCCCCAGCATTTT.